Described below is a single T cell receptor beta chain sequence and its context. Antigen unknown. This entry belongs to a study of identical twins. Study-wide results and caveats: Twins' surplus sharing was weaker for beta out-of-frame sequences. Cord blood beta clonotypes present at high abundance carried fewer insertions; no such pattern appeared in memory repertoires. Invariant MAIT and iNKT cells are populations that could partly confound zero-insertion analyses. For monozygotic twins, models underestimated out-of-frame TCR alpha sharing.

The V segment lost 3 bases and the J segment 2 bases; nucleotides outside the gene matches: 9. The CDR3 has 15 residues. From germline, CDR1 is DFQATT and CDR2 SNEGSKA (reference sequence). TCRdb reanalysed the 5' RACE reads using MiXCR and keeps one entry per CDR3 protein. The table has under 350,000 distinct CDR3 sequences, over 8.5% seen once. These data are also associated with another study on yellow fever vaccine responses in identical twins.

The sample consisted of CD8+ T cells sorted from blood. The rearrangement uses TRBV20-1 and TRBJ2-7; 8 nucleotides align to TRBD2. The source is a young woman in good health. Written as DNA, the CDR3 is TGCAGTGCTAGGCTTGCGGGGGGAACGCCCTACGAGCAGTACTTC. Translated: CSARLAGGTPYEQYF.